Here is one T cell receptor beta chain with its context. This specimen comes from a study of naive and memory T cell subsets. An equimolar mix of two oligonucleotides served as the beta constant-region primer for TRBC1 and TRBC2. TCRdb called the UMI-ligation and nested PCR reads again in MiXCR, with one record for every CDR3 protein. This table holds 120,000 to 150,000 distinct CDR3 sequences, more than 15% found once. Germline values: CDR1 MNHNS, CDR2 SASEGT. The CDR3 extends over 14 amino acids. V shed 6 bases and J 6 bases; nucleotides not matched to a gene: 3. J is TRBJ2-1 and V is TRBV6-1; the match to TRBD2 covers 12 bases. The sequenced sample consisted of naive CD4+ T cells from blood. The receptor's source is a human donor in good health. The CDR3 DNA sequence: TGTGCCAGCAGCCGACTAGCGGGAGCCAATGAGCAGTTCTTC. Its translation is CASSRLAGANEQFF.